This T cell receptor beta chain was documented in a study of blood T cell repertoires in COVID-19. The germline gives CDR1 SGHRS, CDR2 YFSETQ. The CDR3 contains 15 residues. The junction had 5 bases not matched to a gene; V was cut back by 2 bases and J by 6 bases. The method was immunoSEQ multiplex PCR; TCRdb's version includes in-frame clones alone and lacks a portion of them. The sample carries 43,000 or so clones, 80% to 90% recorded once. The chain has TRBV5-1 and TRBJ2-1; 10 nucleotides match TRBD2. The receptor was derived from a man in his sixties with active COVID-19. Sequences were obtained from peripheral blood. This CDR3 reads CASSFLAGVSNEQFF. CDR3 nucleotide sequence: TGCGCCAGCAGCTTCCTAGCGGGAGTAAGCAATGAGCAGTTCTTC.